These T cell receptor beta chains were read from a single sample in a study of T cell clusters in autoimmune cytopenias. TCRdb processed the multiplex PCR reads again and assigns one entry to each CDR3 protein, with no DNA. This sample lists some 2,200 distinct CDR3 sequences; its ten largest clones have around 5.5%. Source material: peripheral blood. The receptors were gathered from a human donor with an autoimmune cytopenia or autoimmune hepatitis (not recorded which). Both conserved end residues are part of each CDR3. The order of the fields is CDR3 protein, J gene, clone size, V gene. Clone size is shown for a subset of rows, as once, few, many or a class of expanded clone.

CDR3: CASGPSGGRNEQFF
J: TRBJ2-1
size: medium-sized
V: TRBV7-9

CDR3: CASYPASGAIEAFF
J: TRBJ1-1
size: medium-sized
V: TRBV27

CDR3: CASSQGGTEAFF
J: TRBJ1-1
size: -
V: TRBV13

CDR3: CASSQSGVQYEQYF
J: TRBJ2-7
size: -
V: TRBV4-2

CDR3: CAWGEGGNQPQHF
J: TRBJ1-5
size: medium-sized
V: TRBV30

CDR3: CASSLGGISNSPLHF
J: TRBJ1-6
size: medium-sized
V: TRBV5-6

CDR3: CASSIPGGTDTQYF
J: TRBJ2-3
size: large
V: TRBV19

CDR3: CASSLPRGRNQPQHF
J: TRBJ1-5
size: medium-sized
V: TRBV19

CDR3: CASRQSSYNSPLHF
J: TRBJ1-6
size: medium-sized
V: TRBV27